This entry features one T cell receptor beta chain sequence. This sample is drawn from a study of blood T cell repertoires in COVID-19. On the study more broadly: The origin of the acute and convalescent COVID-19 samples was the United States, Italy and Spain. In each case, the material was cDNA or gDNA derived from T cells, B-cell-depleted T cells, or PBMCs.

CDR3 size: 15 residues. Germline values: CDR1 LNHNV, CDR2 YYDKDF (reference sequence). V shed 4 bases and J 2 bases; nucleotides not matched to a gene: 5. Original data processing: Reference gene primer amplification yielded estimated nucleated cell counts. Sequencing used immunoSEQ multiplex PCR; TCRdb keeps in-frame clones, though not all of them. Clonal size and the V and J genes are those of that table, whereas D and trimming came from the DNA. The sample lists roughly 260,000 clones; 75% to 90% were seen once. The participants were between about 18 and 90 years old and came from about two dozen US areas.

This chain uses TRBV15 with TRBJ1-3; TRBD1 matches 7 bases. The source is a woman under 40 with acute COVID-19. Sequenced material: PBMCs or T cells enriched from blood (not recorded which). The CDR3 loop is CATSMTGTAGNTIYF. The CDR3 region has the DNA TGTGCCACCAGCATGACAGGGACGGCTGGAAACACCATATATTTT.